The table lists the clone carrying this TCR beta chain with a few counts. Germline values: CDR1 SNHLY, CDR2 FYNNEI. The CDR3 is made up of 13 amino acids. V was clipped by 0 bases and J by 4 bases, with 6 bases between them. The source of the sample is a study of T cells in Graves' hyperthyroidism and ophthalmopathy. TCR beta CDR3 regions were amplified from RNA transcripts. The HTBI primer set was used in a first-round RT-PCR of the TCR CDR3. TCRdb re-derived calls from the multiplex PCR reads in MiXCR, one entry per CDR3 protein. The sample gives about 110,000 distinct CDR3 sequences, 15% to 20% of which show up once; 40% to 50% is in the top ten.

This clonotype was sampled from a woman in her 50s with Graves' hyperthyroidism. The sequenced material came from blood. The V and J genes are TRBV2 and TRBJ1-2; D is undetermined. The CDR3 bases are TGTGCCAGCAGTGAAGCGCGTGGCTATGGCTACACCTTC. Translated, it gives CASSEARGYGYTF. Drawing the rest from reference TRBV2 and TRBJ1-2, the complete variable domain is EPEVTQTPSHQVTQMGQEVILRCVPISNHLYFYWYRQILGQKVEFLVSFYNNEISEKSEIFDDQFSVERPDGSNFTLKIRSTKLEDSAMYFCASSEARGYGYTFGSGTRLTVV.